This TCR beta chain was recovered during a study of shared clonotypes between healthy human individuals (dated by TCRdb to the early 2020s). About the investigation overall: Two women and three men aged 18 to 49 years were included in the cohort. Per donor, three plates each were used for CD4 naive and CD4 memory, two for CD8 naive, and one for CD8 memory. The study deeply sequenced blood TCR repertoires of about five healthy adults to estimate repertoire size and the extent of clonotype sharing between individuals. To increase sequencing depth and limit assay-specific biases, TCR repertoire library preparation and sequencing were carried out by different laboratories using diverse techniques. Each donor's leukapheresis produced roughly between roughly 0.94 and 9.5 billion PBMCs. Study-wide findings and limitations: Sampling was restricted to blood, and TCR repertoires in tissues likely differ from the TCR repertoires found in blood. Larger estimated clonotype richness was generally found for naive subsets than for memory subsets. Higher generation probabilities were observed for clonotypes shared by all four sorted-subset donors than for non-shared clonotypes. The genetic and exposure-history diversity represented was limited by the small number of donors. Incomplete sequencing was indicated by rarefaction of sorted-subset datasets, despite the large sequencing depth. Sharing across a few donors was observed for about 4.8% of naive CD4, 3% to 4% of naive CD8, roughly 2.4% of memory CD4, and about 0.38% of memory CD8 clonotypes. Based on pairwise subsampling, the degree of clonotype sharing among donors was expected to be affected by sequencing depth.

A note on this clone: What this receptor recognizes is not known. The record has no base qualities; no much larger clone is one base away.

Healthy HIV-negative adults with no recently reported acute infections or vaccinations were included as donors. Only Caucasian adults living in Nashville, Tennessee, USA were represented among the donors. Magnetic negative selection was used to enrich CD4+ T cells, after which naive cells were positively selected on CD45RA and the negative fraction became the memory subset. Blood was collected by leukapheresis, and PBMCs were isolated by Ficoll-Histopaque density gradient centrifugation and then cryopreserved in liquid nitrogen vapor phase. Purity and quantity of every magnetically sorted T cell population were checked by analytical flow cytometry. Genomic DNA was isolated from every sorted fraction and measured by UV absorbance on a Nanodrop 2000c. Using the deep immunoSEQ assay, multiplex PCR amplified TCR CDR3 regions from genomic DNA. Extracted genomic DNA from each cell subset was spread evenly across all wells of several immunoSEQ 96-well plates, with each plate serving as a replicate. For sorted subsets, each replicate PCR was loaded with around 200 ng genomic DNA, equivalent to 30,000 to 35,000 T cell genomes. The purified libraries were quantified using a Qubit 3.0 fluorometer, sized with a Bioanalyzer 2100, and then quantified again using the KAPA Library Quantification kit. Every immunoSEQ 96-well plate was sequenced on a separate single-read 150-cycle Illumina NextSeq 550 flow cell. The original methods were these. The immunoSEQ output contained only junctional sequences without quality scores, so filtering could not match that applied to full-length reads. To assign V/J genes and CDR3, sequences were annotated using PyIR, a Python wrapper for IgBLAST v1.9, with IMGT germline references. Reads were removed for weak V/J assignments (E-value above 1e-6), missing CDR3, stop codons, out-of-frame junctions, or ambiguous translated residues. V3J clonotypes were defined as sequences sharing the same inferred V gene, J gene, and CDR3 amino acid sequence. Percentage overlap between repertoires was computed as shared unique clonotypes divided by the size of the smaller repertoire. Richness of each repertoire was evaluated using RTK rarefaction, the Chao1 estimator, and Recon v2.1 estimates of unobserved clonotypes. Generation probabilities for all TCRbeta clonotypes obtained by the gDNA method from a handful of donors were computed using OLGA. TCRdb limited this immuneACCESS table to in-frame rearrangements with V and J called. A share of clones is missing; checked studies link under half to unresolved V genes, and the rest is unexplained. D and trimming were read from the DNA, whereas the V and J calls and clone size are those reported in that table. The sample table contains under 2.5 million clones; only one count was recorded for just under 95% of them. Around 0.4% of the sample rests with the top ten.

The germline V gene provides CDR1 SGHTA and CDR2 FQGNSA. Trimming costs V 2 bases and J 8 bases, and their ends lie 18 bases apart. The CDR3 starts with the cysteine, ends with the phenylalanine, and has 15 residues. Of the read, only the CDR3 DNA is kept; its 45 bases are in frame from base 1. The chain was built from TRBV7-2 and TRBJ1-1, with no reliable assignment of the D segment. Sequencing input: naive CD4+ T cells from PBMCs. The sample's cell subset or site label, in plain terms: CD45RA+ positively selected. This TCR was sampled from a man younger than 35 in good health. Some clones in this sample may be carry-over from other donors' samples. The CDR3 loop reads CASSLSGRLGFEAFF. The nucleotides are TGTGCCAGCAGCTTATCCGGGAGACTGGGGTTCGAAGCTTTCTTT.